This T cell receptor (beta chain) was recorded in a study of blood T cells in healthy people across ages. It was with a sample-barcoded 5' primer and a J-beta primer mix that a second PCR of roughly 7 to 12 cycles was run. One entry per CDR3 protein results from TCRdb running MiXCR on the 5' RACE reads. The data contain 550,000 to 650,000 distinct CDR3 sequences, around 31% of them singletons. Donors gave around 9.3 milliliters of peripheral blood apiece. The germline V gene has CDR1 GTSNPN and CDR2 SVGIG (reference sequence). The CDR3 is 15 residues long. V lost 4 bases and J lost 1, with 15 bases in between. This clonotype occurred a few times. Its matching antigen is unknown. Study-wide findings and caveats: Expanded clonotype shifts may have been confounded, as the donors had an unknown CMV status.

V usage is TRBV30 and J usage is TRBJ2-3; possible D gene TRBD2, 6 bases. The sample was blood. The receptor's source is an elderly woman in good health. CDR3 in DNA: TGTGCCTGGACCGGAGGCGGGGACCGCACAGATACGCAGTATTTT. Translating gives CAWTGGGDRTDTQYF. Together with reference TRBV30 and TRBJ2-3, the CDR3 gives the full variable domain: SQTIHQWPATLVQPVGSPLSLECTVEGTSNPNLYWYRQAAGRGLQLLFYSVGIGQISSEVPQNLSASRPQDRQFILSSKKLLLSDSGFYLCAWTGGGDRTDTQYFGPGTRLTVL.